The clone carrying this TCR beta chain was counted at least ten times. Germline V lookup: CDR1 LNHNV, CDR2 YYDKDF (reference sequence). This CDR3 comprises 15 residues. Deletions cut 3 bases from V and 0 bases from J, with 9 bases between. The sample originates from a study of molecular identifiers for immune sequencing clone quantification. Across the study: Four of five RNA aliquots from around 18,000 or 91,000 naive CD8 T cells were sequenced.

MiXCR, run by TCRdb on the PCR reads, gives a single entry per CDR3 protein. Of 70,000 to 95,000 distinct CDR3 sequences in the sample, roughly 19% were seen once. The CD8+CD4-CCR7+CD45RA+ phenotype defined the sorted naive CD8 T cells. The TCR originated in a human donor in good health. Some libraries in this study had Jurkat cell RNA spiked in. Source material: naive CD8+ T cells from blood, with Jurkat cell RNA spiked in. Documented subset: FACS-sorted CD8+CD4-CCR7+CD45RA+ naive T cells. The chain joins TRBV15 to TRBJ2-4; D is unclear. CDR3 DNA: TGTGCCACCAGCAGGACGGACCTAGCCAAAAACATTCAGTACTTC. Its translation is CATSRTDLAKNIQYF. The full variable domain, with the rest looked up from reference TRBV15 and TRBJ2-4, is DAMVIQNPRYQVTQFGKPVTLSCSQTLNHNVMYWYQQKSSQAPKLLFHYYDKDFNNEADTPDNFQSRRPNTSFCFLDIRSPGLGDTAMYLCATSRTDLAKNIQYFGAGTRLSVL.